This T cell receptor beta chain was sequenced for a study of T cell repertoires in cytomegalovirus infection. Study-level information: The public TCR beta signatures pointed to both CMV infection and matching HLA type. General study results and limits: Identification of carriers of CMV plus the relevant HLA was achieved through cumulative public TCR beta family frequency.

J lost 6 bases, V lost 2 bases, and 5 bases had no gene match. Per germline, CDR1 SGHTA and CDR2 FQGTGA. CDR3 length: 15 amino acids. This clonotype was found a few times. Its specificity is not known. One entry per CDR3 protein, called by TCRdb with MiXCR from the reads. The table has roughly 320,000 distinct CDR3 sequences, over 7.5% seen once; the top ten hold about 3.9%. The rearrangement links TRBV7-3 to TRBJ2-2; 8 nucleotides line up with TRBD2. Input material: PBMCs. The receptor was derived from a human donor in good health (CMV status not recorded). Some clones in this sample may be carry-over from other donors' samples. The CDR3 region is CASSLAGGSSGELFF. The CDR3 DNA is TGTGCCAGCAGCTTAGCGGGGGGCTCCTCCGGGGAGCTGTTTTTT.